The next 22 T cell receptor beta chains were all read from a single sample in a study of shared clonotypes between healthy human individuals. The repertoire was sequenced with immunoSEQ multiplex PCR; TCRdb's copy has only in-frame clones and lacks some. Of 850,000 to 1,100,000 clones in the sample, approximately 75% were seen once. Input material: memory CD4+ T cells from PBMCs. Documented subset: CD45RA-negative fraction. The receptors come from a young man in good health. Some clones in this sample may be carry-over from other donors' samples.

This chain joins TRBV28 and TRBJ1-1, with a tentative D call TRBD1 (5 bases). Trimming removed 7 bases at V and 3 bases at J, with 12 bases between. Germline assignment: CDR1 MDHEN and CDR2 SYDVKM. CDR3 size: 13 residues. The CDR3 loop reads CASIPGRYTEAFF. Written as DNA, the CDR3 is TGTGCCAGCATTCCAGGGAGGTACACTGAAGCTTTCTTT.

This chain connects TRBV7-9 to TRBJ2-3, with D possibly matching TRBD2 (6 bases). Deletions cut 2 bases from V and 6 bases from J, with 12 bases between. The CDR3 length is 14 residues. Germline V lookup: CDR1 SEHNR, CDR2 FQNEAQ (reference sequence). The CDR3: CASSLTSLVDTQYF. The CDR3 nucleotides are TGTGCCAGCAGCTTAACTAGCTTGGTGGATACGCAGTATTTT.

This clone occurred once. This sequence joins TRBV2 and TRBJ1-2; 8 bases match TRBD1. The germline gives CDR1 SNHLY, CDR2 FYNNEI. J gave up 8 bases and V 4 bases, and 15 bases lay outside the gene matches. CDR3 size: 16 residues. The CDR3 nucleotides read TGTGCCAGCAGTGGGACGGCCCCAGGGGGCGCCGGAGGCTACACCTTC. It translates to CASSGTAPGGAGGYTF.

In regard to this clone: Other DNA sequences in this specimen translate into the identical CDR3. The chain combines TRBV7-2 with TRBJ2-7, with 13 positions matching TRBD2. After removal of 5 bases from V and 4 bases from J, the junction contained 5 bases not matched to a gene. The germline gives CDR1 SGHTA, CDR2 FQGNSA. There are 15 residues in the CDR3. CDR3 sequence (DNA): TGTGCCAGCAGCCTAGGACTAGCGGGAGCGTACGAGCAGTACTTC. This sequence encodes CASSLGLAGAYEQYF.

This clone was detected ten times or more. The rearrangement joins TRBV5-4 to TRBJ2-2, with 8 positions matching TRBD2. Trimming cost V 3 bases and J 7 bases; bases outside gene matches: 5. Germline V gene lookup returns CDR1 SGHNT and CDR2 YYREEE (reference sequence). CDR3 size: 14 residues. The CDR3 is CASSWGLESGELFF. The CDR3 coding sequence is TGTGCCAGCAGCTGGGGACTAGAAAGCGGGGAGCTGTTTTTT.

This chain uses TRBV6-5 with TRBJ1-2; 7 positions agree with TRBD1. V gave up 8 bases and J gave up 7 bases; unmatched junction bases: 4. The germline V gene encodes CDR1 MNHEY and CDR2 SVGAGI. The CDR3 consists of 11 residues. The CDR3 DNA is TGTGCCAGCCTATACAGGGGTGGCTACACCTTC. It codes for CASLYRGGYTF.

This clone was picked up one time. The same CDR3 also results from other DNA sequences found in this sample. The rearrangement uses TRBV5-1 and TRBJ2-6; TRBD2 is a possible D gene (6 bases). CDR3 length: 14 residues. With 6 bases removed from V and 4 bases from J, the gap between germline ends came to 11 bases. Germline lookup yields CDR1 SGHRS and CDR2 YFSETQ. The CDR3 loop is CASKEGSGANVLTF. CDR3 sequence (DNA): TGCGCCAGCAAGGAGGGCTCGGGGGCCAACGTCCTGACTTTC.

The chain carries TRBV28 and TRBJ2-2, with 8 bases that match TRBD2. The V segment lost 10 bases and the J segment 3 bases; nucleotides outside the gene matches: 7. Germline CDR1 reads MDHEN; CDR2 reads SYDVKM. CDR3 length: 14 residues. The CDR3 DNA reads TGTGCCACACCAGCGGGAGTGGACACCGGGGAGCTGTTTTTT. As protein: CATPAGVDTGELFF.

This clone appeared a single time. The chain has TRBV27 and TRBJ2-3, with 8 nucleotides matching TRBD2. Germline values: CDR1 MNHEY, CDR2 SMNVEV (reference sequence). The CDR3 covers 14 residues. V was clipped by 5 bases and J by 6 bases; unmatched bases: 7. CDR3: CASSESGRWDTQYF. CDR3 DNA sequence: TGTGCCAGCAGTGAGAGCGGGAGATGGGATACGCAGTATTTT.

The gene calls are TRBV28 and TRBJ1-1; tentatively, D is TRBD1 (6 bases). V lost 6 bases and J lost 1, with 21 bases in between. This CDR3 has 17 amino acids. Per germline, CDR1 MDHEN and CDR2 SYDVKM. CDR3 DNA: TGTGCCAGCAGAGCCCTTACAGGGAAACAAGGGAACACTGAAGCTTTCTTT. Its protein product is CASRALTGKQGNTEAFF.

The chain's CDR3 is CASSQGPGGSFNGYTF. CDR3 sequence (DNA): TGTGCCAGCAGCCAGGGGCCAGGGGGCAGCTTTAATGGCTACACCTTC. The rearrangement links TRBV7-3 to TRBJ1-2, with 8 bases that match TRBD1. Trimming cost V 5 bases and J 6 bases; bases outside gene matches: 14. Germline CDR1 SGHTA, CDR2 FQGTGA. The CDR3 consists of 16 residues.

The V call is TRBV7-9, the J call TRBJ2-7; D remains ambiguous. Germline loops: CDR1 SEHNR, CDR2 FQNEAQ (reference sequence). V lost 0 bases to trimming and J lost 5 bases, with 5 bases between them. The length of the CDR3 is 12 residues. The CDR3: CASSLALDEQYF. CDR3 sequence (DNA): TGTGCCAGCAGCTTAGCGCTCGACGAGCAGTACTTC. Filled out from reference TRBV7-9 and TRBJ2-7, the complete variable domain reads DTGVSQNPRHKITKRGQNVTFRCDPISEHNRLYWYRQTLGQGPEFLTYFQNEAQLEKSRLLSDRFSAERPKGSFSTLEIQRTEQGDSAMYLCASSLALDEQYFGPGTRLTVT.

The chain combines TRBV5-1 with TRBJ2-3, with D uncertain. V lost 0 bases, J lost 6 bases, and 8 bases lay in between. Germline V gene data show CDR1 as SGHRS and CDR2 as YFSETQ. CDR3 length: 13 residues. The CDR3 DNA reads TGCGCCAGCAGCTTGGCCGTCGGGGATACGCAGTATTTT. As protein: CASSLAVGDTQYF.

The chain links TRBV5-1 to TRBJ2-7; maybe TRBD2 (5 bases). CDR3 length: 15 amino acids. The V end was cut by 0 bases, the J end by 3 bases, with 13 bases between. The germline V gene has CDR1 SGHRS and CDR2 YFSETQ. Here the CDR3 reads CASSLDPMGSYEQYF. The CDR3 DNA follows: TGCGCCAGCAGCTTGGATCCCATGGGGAGCTACGAGCAGTACTTC.

The chain couples TRBV2 to TRBJ2-5; D might be TRBD2 (5 bases). V gave up 7 bases and J gave up 13 bases, with 13 bases separating them. The germline V gene has CDR1 SNHLY and CDR2 FYNNEI. This CDR3 spans 10 amino acids. As DNA, the CDR3 is TGTGCCAGCACGGACTTGACCGTGTACTTC. Translated: CASTDLTVYF.

This clone appeared a few times. This chain joins TRBV11-2 and TRBJ1-1; no clear D gene. V was cut by 2 bases and J by 7 bases, with 8 bases left in between. The CDR3 covers 12 residues. Germline CDR1 is SGHAT and CDR2 is FQNNGV. DNA of the CDR3: TGTGCCAGCAGCTTACTGAAAGGTGAAGCTTTCTTT. As protein: CASSLLKGEAFF.

This rearrangement joins TRBV29-1 to TRBJ2-3, with 7 bases identical to TRBD1. The ends lost 0 bases at V and 0 bases at J; junction bases unmatched: 9. Germline-derived CDR1 and CDR2 are SQVTM and ANQGSEA. CDR3 length: 17 amino acids. The CDR3 region is CSVEEGRQGWSTDTQYF. The DNA of the CDR3 is TGCAGCGTTGAAGAAGGTCGACAGGGTTGGAGCACAGATACGCAGTATTTT.

There are a few counts of this clone. The chain combines TRBV5-4 with TRBJ2-2; a possible D gene is TRBD1 (6 bases). This CDR3 has 15 residues. The V gene lost 2 bases and the J gene lost 1 base, with 9 bases spanning the gap. Germline V CDR1 and CDR2: SGHNT, YYREEE (reference sequence). The CDR3 region is CASSLQGVNTGELFF. The CDR3 DNA sequence: TGTGCCAGCAGCTTACAGGGTGTGAACACCGGGGAGCTGTTTTTT. Together with reference TRBV5-4 and TRBJ2-2, the CDR3 gives the full variable domain: ETGVTQSPTHLIKTRGQQVTLRCSSQSGHNTVSWYQQALGQGPQFIFQYYREEENGRGNFPPRFSGLQFPNYSSELNVNALELDDSALYLCASSLQGVNTGELFFGEGSRLTVL.

The rearrangement joins TRBV12-5 to TRBJ1-2; TRBD1 might be the D (6 bases). CDR1 and CDR2 from the germline V gene are LGHNT and FRNRAP. The V gene lost 3 bases and the J gene lost 11 bases, with 25 bases spanning the gap. The CDR3 sequence is 16 residues long. DNA for the CDR3: TGTGCTAGTGGTTTAATCCTCACAGACAGGTCCGATCGTTACACCTTC. Translation gives CASGLILTDRSDRYTF.

This clone was observed a few times. The gene calls are TRBV2 and TRBJ1-5; maybe TRBD1 (6 bases). The V end was cut by 5 bases, the J end by 0 bases, with 8 bases between. The CDR3 is 14 amino acids. From germline, CDR1 is SNHLY and CDR2 FYNNEI. The CDR3 loop is CASSLGGSNQPQHF. The CDR3 DNA sequence: TGTGCCAGCAGTCTAGGGGGTAGCAATCAGCCCCAGCATTTT.

This clone has just one count. The rearrangement uses TRBV28 and TRBJ1-3; D remains ambiguous. Germline V gene data show CDR1 as MDHEN and CDR2 as SYDVKM. V gave up 2 bases and J gave up 2 bases, with 10 bases separating them. This CDR3 has 15 amino acids. In DNA form, the CDR3 reads TGTGCCAGCAGTTTAGAACCCTCGCCTGGAAACACCATATATTTT. Residues: CASSLEPSPGNTIYF.

The rearrangement uses TRBV7-8 and TRBJ2-7; D gene unclear. This CDR3 contains 15 residues. The germline V and J ends were trimmed by 0 bases and 2 bases, with 11 bases remaining between them. Germline V lookup: CDR1 SGHVS, CDR2 FQNEAQ. This CDR3 reads CASSLALGRTYEQYF. In nucleotides, the CDR3 is TGTGCCAGCAGCTTAGCGCTAGGGCGGACCTACGAGCAGTACTTC.